This T cell receptor beta chain comes out of a study of T cell clonality in common variable immunodeficiency. General study points: Compared with controls, CVID subjects had fewer shared TCRbeta clones. Compared with healthy controls, CVID subjects showed increased TCRbeta clonality, mostly in about a third.

This clone was seen at least ten times. Its antigen remains unidentified. Read coverage stops 3 residues before the CDR3 terminus; the germline J gene supplies the remainder. The data were produced by immunoSEQ multiplex PCR, yet TCRdb's version contains in-frame clones alone and is incomplete. The sample contains 45,000 to 70,000 clones, none of them singletons. Heparinized whole blood, roughly 5 to 8.5 ml, came from each donor. The CDR3 is made up of 14 amino acids. Trimming took 5 bases from V and 0 from J, leaving 11 bases between them. CDR1 and CDR2 from the germline V gene are MDHEN and SYDVKM. The material sequenced was peripheral blood mononuclear cells. The chain has TRBV28 and TRBJ2-7; the D gene could be TRBD1 or TRBD2 (5 bases each). The origin of this receptor is a person aged 18-70 years in good health. The CDR3 spells CASSQSGSSYEQYF. CDR3 bases read: TGTGCCAGCAGTCAATCAGGGAGCTCCTACGAG.